Listed here are 23 T cell receptor beta chains from one sample, sequenced in a study of PD-1 blockade in classical Hodgkin lymphoma. As for time point: newly diagnosed, previously untreated cHL patient sample. Purified CD4+ T cells were obtained from thawed PBMCs through magnetic negative selection. Produced via immunoSEQ multiplex PCR; TCRdb's table is partial and in-frame only. The sample carries around 20,000 clones, roughly four fifths recorded once. Material: CD4+ T cells from blood. Receptors originate from a human donor with classical Hodgkin lymphoma.

The chain uses TRBV28 and TRBJ2-7; no clear D. This CDR3 spans 12 amino acids. Germline V gene data show CDR1 as MDHEN and CDR2 as SYDVKM. V shed 8 bases and J shed 0 bases, with 8 bases lying between them. CDR3 loop: CASALASYEQYF. The CDR3 nucleotides read TGTGCCAGCGCCCTGGCCTCCTACGAGCAGTACTTC.

V and J are TRBV27 and TRBJ1-1, with 8 bases fitting TRBD1. The CDR3 is 17 residues long. The germline CDR1 and CDR2 sequences are MNHEY and SMNVEV (reference sequence). Trimming removed 7 bases from V and 1 base from J; junction bases left unmatched: 14. The CDR3 sequence is CASTSWALGTGNTEAFF. CDR3 in DNA: TGTGCCAGCACTAGTTGGGCCCTAGGGACAGGGAACACTGAAGCTTTCTTT.

Points on this clone: Different DNA sequences within this sample yield the same CDR3. The CDR3 bases are TGTGCCAGCAGGAGGGTTAGCTCCTACAATGAGCAGTTCTTC. It codes for CASRRVSSYNEQFF. The chain recombines TRBV27 with TRBJ2-1; a weak D match, TRBD2 (5 bases). V lost 6 bases to trimming and J lost 0 bases, with 9 bases between them. The CDR3 totals 14 residues. Per the germline V gene, CDR1 is MNHEY and CDR2 is SMNVEV (reference sequence).

This clone has only one observation. The chain recombines TRBV9 with TRBJ2-7; the match to TRBD2 covers 12 bases. This CDR3 contains 16 residues. Germline CDR1 reads SGDLS; CDR2 reads YYNGEE. V was pared by 4 bases and J by 6 bases, with 11 bases of the junction left unmatched. The CDR3 DNA reads as TGTGCCAGCAGCAAGGGGACTAGCGGGCTTATAAGCGAGCAGTACTTC. The encoded protein is CASSKGTSGLISEQYF.

J is TRBJ2-7 and V is TRBV9; 12 bases line up with TRBD2. The ends lost 0 bases at V and 7 bases at J; junction bases unmatched: 5. This CDR3 spans 15 amino acids. Germline V gene sequence: CDR1 SGDLS, CDR2 YYNGEE. The CDR3 here is CASSVGLAGVGEQYF. The CDR3 DNA is TGTGCCAGCAGCGTAGGACTAGCGGGAGTAGGGGAGCAGTACTTC. The variable domain in full, completed from reference TRBV9 and TRBJ2-7, reads DSGVTQTPKHLITATGQRVTLRCSPRSGDLSVYWYQQSLDQGLQFLIQYYNGEERAKGNILERFSAQQFPDLHSELNLSSLELGDSALYFCASSVGLAGVGEQYFGPGTRLTVT.

The chain recombines TRBV5-6 with TRBJ1-5; 12 bases fit TRBD1. V gave up 3 bases and J gave up 2 bases; unmatched junction bases: 6. Germline V CDR1 and CDR2: SGHDT, YYEEEE. The CDR3 loop spans 17 amino acids. Here the CDR3 reads CASSWAGTGGGNQPQHF. CDR3 coding DNA: TGTGCCAGCAGCTGGGCCGGGACAGGGGGCGGCAATCAGCCCCAGCATTTT. Together with reference TRBV5-6 and TRBJ1-5, the CDR3 gives the full variable domain: DAGVTQSPTHLIKTRGQQVTLRCSPKSGHDTVSWYQQALGQGPQFIFQYYEEEERQRGNFPDRFSGHQFPNYSSELNVNALLLGDSALYLCASSWAGTGGGNQPQHFGDGTRLSIL.

This clone was seen a single time. The chain is built from TRBV6-5 and TRBJ2-1, with D tentatively TRBD2 (5 bases). V lost 8 bases to trimming and J lost 9 bases, with 14 bases between them. Germline V lookup: CDR1 MNHEY, CDR2 SVGAGI. CDR3 length: 12 residues. The CDR3: CASGPPSTEQFF. The CDR3 DNA follows: TGTGCCAGCGGGCCTCCTAGCACTGAGCAGTTCTTC.

This sequence joins TRBV19 and TRBJ2-6; D not resolved. Trimming took 5 bases from V and 0 from J, leaving 11 bases between them. The length of the CDR3 is 16 residues. Per the germline V gene, CDR1 is LNHDA and CDR2 is SQIVND (reference sequence). CDR3 loop: CASSPRRSSGANVLTF. For the CDR3, the DNA is TGTGCCAGTAGTCCCCGACGCAGCTCTGGGGCCAACGTCCTGACTTTC.

J is TRBJ1-1 and V is TRBV5-1; no reliable D call. The germline gives CDR1 SGHRS, CDR2 YFSETQ. This CDR3 has 14 residues. Trimming removed 4 bases from V and 1 base from J, with 11 bases in between. The CDR3 reads CASSGRTANTEAFF. In DNA form, the CDR3 reads TGCGCCAGCAGCGGAAGGACGGCGAACACTGAAGCTTTCTTT.

V usage is TRBV27 and J usage is TRBJ2-7, with TRBD1 matching over 7 bases. With 6 bases clipped from V and 1 base from J, the junction kept 6 bases outside the gene matches. Germline V lookup: CDR1 MNHEY, CDR2 SMNVEV (reference sequence). The CDR3 spans 14 residues. The chain's CDR3 is CASRHPGQSYEQYF. The CDR3 bases are TGTGCCAGCAGGCATCCGGGACAGTCCTACGAGCAGTACTTC.

The chain couples TRBV4-1 to TRBJ2-4; D might be TRBD1 or TRBD2, each matching 5 bases. The ends were cut back, 4 bases at V and 13 bases at J, with 5 bases in the middle. The CDR3 consists of 9 residues. The germline V gene encodes CDR1 MGHRA and CDR2 YSYEKL. The CDR3 DNA reads TGCGCCAGCAGCCGGGACCAGTACTTC. This codes for CASSRDQYF.

This CDR3 is CATRLDTSRNEQFF. The DNA for the CDR3 is TGTGCCACCCGACTAGACACCAGTCGGAATGAGCAGTTCTTC. V gene TRBV6-6 combines with J gene TRBJ2-1; tentatively, D is TRBD2 (6 bases). This CDR3 has 14 residues. The germline CDR1 and CDR2 sequences are MNHNY and SVGAGI (reference sequence). V gave up 10 bases and J gave up 7 bases, with 20 bases separating them.

The chain joins TRBV5-4 to TRBJ2-6; D gene uncertain. The CDR3 runs to 18 residues. The V end was cut by 4 bases, the J end by 0 bases, with 17 bases between. Per germline, CDR1 SGHNT and CDR2 YYREEE (reference sequence). The CDR3 reads CASSRNVLGLSGANVLTF. CDR3 sequence (DNA): TGTGCCAGCAGCCGTAATGTTCTGGGTCTCTCTGGGGCCAACGTCCTGACTTTC.

The chain carries TRBV29-1 and TRBJ2-7; D might be TRBD1 (6 bases). This CDR3 spans 12 amino acids. V was pared by 7 bases and J by 5 bases, with 15 bases between. Germline CDR1 reads SQVTM; CDR2 reads ANQGSEA. The CDR3 sequence is CSGGRTADEQYF. CDR3 in DNA: TGCAGCGGGGGACGGACAGCTGACGAGCAGTACTTC.

The CDR3 DNA is TGTGCCAGCAGTGCCGGGACAGCAGTAGGCAATCAGCCCCAGCATTTT. It is translated as CASSAGTAVGNQPQHF. V usage is TRBV6-4 and J usage is TRBJ1-5; the match to TRBD1 covers 7 bases. The CDR3 is 16 residues long. V lost 4 bases, J lost 2 bases, and 8 bases stayed unmatched. CDR1 and CDR2 from the germline V gene are MRHNA and SNTAGT.

The chain is built from TRBV6-1 and TRBJ1-1, with unresolved D. Germline V lookup: CDR1 MNHNS, CDR2 SASEGT. The CDR3 is made up of 14 amino acids. V shed 6 bases and J shed 0 bases, with 11 bases lying between them. For the CDR3, the DNA is TGTGCCAGCAGCGAACAGTACATGAACACTGAAGCTTTCTTT. Residues: CASSEQYMNTEAFF.

CDR3 sequence (DNA): TGTGCCAGCAGTTTATCAGGGTTTGAGCTCGGTAATGAAAAACTGTTTTTT. Translated, it gives CASSLSGFELGNEKLFF. The chain recombines TRBV28 with TRBJ1-4; D perhaps matches TRBD1 (5 bases). Trimming took 1 base from V and 4 from J, leaving 16 bases between them. CDR3 length: 17 amino acids. Germline-derived CDR1 and CDR2 are MDHEN and SYDVKM.

This CDR3 is CASSESKQGAWNTGELFF. The CDR3 DNA is TGTGCCAGCAGTGAAAGTAAACAGGGGGCATGGAACACCGGGGAGCTGTTTTTT. V is TRBV25-1 and J is TRBJ2-2; 9 bases map to TRBD1. The germline CDR1 and CDR2 sequences are MGHDK and SYGVNS. V lost 2 bases and J lost 1; bases outside the gene matches: 8. The CDR3 is 18 residues long.

This clone was seen only a few times. This rearrangement joins TRBV6-4 to TRBJ2-2, with 8 bases aligning to TRBD2. The germline V gene encodes CDR1 MRHNA and CDR2 SNTAGT. Losses at the gene ends were 3 bases for V and 4 bases for J; bases not matched to a gene: 10. The length of the CDR3 is 17 residues. CDR3 coding DNA: TGTGCCAGCAGTGAAATCGGCCCAGCGGGAGTCACCGGGGAGCTGTTTTTT. Translation gives CASSEIGPAGVTGELFF.

The chain joins TRBV18 to TRBJ2-7; 12 bases are shared with TRBD2. Germline V gene lookup returns CDR1 KGHSH and CDR2 LQKENI. J gave up 6 bases and V 0 bases, and 6 bases lay outside the gene matches. The CDR3 sequence is 16 residues long. The DNA for the CDR3 is TGTGCCAGCTCACCACCGACTAGCGGGAGATCCGGCGAGCAGTACTTC. Amino acids: CASSPPTSGRSGEQYF.

As concerns this clone: An end of the junction does not agree with germline; a read error may underlie this. The chain uses TRBV7-7 and TRBJ1-1; 9 nucleotides agree with TRBD1. This CDR3 is built from 21 residues. The germline gives CDR1 SSHAT, CDR2 FNYEAQ (reference sequence). The CDR3 DNA is TGTGCTAGCAGCTTATTTTCTGGGGACAGGGAACACCCCGACTCGAACACTGAAGCTTTCTTT. This sequence encodes CASSLFSGDREHPDSNTEAFF.

In its sample, this clone was seen a few times. This chain links TRBV5-1 with TRBJ1-1, with 10 bases identical to TRBD1. The junction had 12 bases not matched to a gene; V was cut back by 4 bases and J by 9 bases. CDR3 length equals 15 residues. Germline CDR1 reads SGHRS; CDR2 reads YFSETQ. The CDR3 here is CASSLNHGTGEKAFF. The CDR3 DNA sequence: TGCGCCAGCAGCCTAAACCACGGGACAGGGGAAAAAGCTTTCTTT. Supplemented by reference TRBV5-1 and TRBJ1-1, the full variable domain reads KAGVTQTPRYLIKTRGQQVTLSCSPISGHRSVSWYQQTPGQGLQFLFEYFSETQRNKGNFPGRFSGRQFSNSRSEMNVSTLELGDSALYLCASSLNHGTGEKAFFGQGTRLTVV.

The chain employs TRBV2 and TRBJ2-7, with 10 positions matching TRBD1. Per germline, CDR1 SNHLY and CDR2 FYNNEI. This CDR3 is built from 15 residues. V trimming: 3 bases; J trimming: 7 bases; junction bases outside the gene matches: 9. The CDR3 nucleotides read TGTGCCAGCAGTGAGTCCGGGACAGGGGTGAGGGAGCAGTACTTC. This gives the protein CASSESGTGVREQYF.